The sequence of this T cell receptor (beta chain) was determined in a study of T cells in Graves' hyperthyroidism and ophthalmopathy. Study-wide background: The initial diagnosis was the point when peripheral blood was collected, ahead of any treatment.

Germline values: CDR1 SEHNR, CDR2 FQNEAQ (reference sequence). The CDR3 is 14 residues long. V was cut by 3 bases and J by 2 bases, with 11 bases left in between. TCR beta CDR3 region amplification was performed from RNA transcripts. TCR CDR3 underwent first-round RT-PCR with the HTBI primer set. TCRdb re-analysed the multiplex PCR reads in MiXCR, keeping a single row per CDR3 protein. The table includes 400,000 or so distinct CDR3 sequences, 11% to 15% detected once. This clonotype turned up a few times. Sequencing used blood. This clonotype was obtained from a man aged 50 to 60 with Graves' ophthalmopathy. The rearrangement joins TRBV7-9 to TRBJ2-7; possible D gene TRBD2, 5 bases. CDR3 protein: CASSLEASPYEQYF. The CDR3 DNA is TGTGCCAGCAGCTTGGAGGCCAGCCCCTACGAGCAGTACTTC.